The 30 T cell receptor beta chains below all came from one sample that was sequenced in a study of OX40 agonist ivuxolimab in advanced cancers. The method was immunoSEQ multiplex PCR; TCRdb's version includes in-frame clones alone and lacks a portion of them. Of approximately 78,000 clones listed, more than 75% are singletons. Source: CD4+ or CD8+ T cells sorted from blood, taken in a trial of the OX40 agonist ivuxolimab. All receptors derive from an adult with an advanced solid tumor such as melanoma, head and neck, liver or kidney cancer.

CDR3 nucleotide sequence: TGTGCCTGCCGGACAGGGGGCGGAATGAACACTGAAGCTTTCTTT. This translates into CACRTGGGMNTEAFF. The rearrangement joins TRBV5-8 to TRBJ1-1; 11 bases are shared with TRBD1. Germline V CDR1 and CDR2: SGHTS, YDEGEE. V dropped 10 bases and J dropped 0; count of bases not matched to a gene: 8. The CDR3 has 15 residues.

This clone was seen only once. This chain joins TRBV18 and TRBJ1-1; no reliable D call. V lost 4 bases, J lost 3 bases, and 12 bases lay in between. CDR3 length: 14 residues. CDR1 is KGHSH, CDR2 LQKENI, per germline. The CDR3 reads CASSLNTRDTEAFF. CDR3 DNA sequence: TGTGCCAGCTCACTTAACACTAGGGACACTGAAGCTTTCTTT.

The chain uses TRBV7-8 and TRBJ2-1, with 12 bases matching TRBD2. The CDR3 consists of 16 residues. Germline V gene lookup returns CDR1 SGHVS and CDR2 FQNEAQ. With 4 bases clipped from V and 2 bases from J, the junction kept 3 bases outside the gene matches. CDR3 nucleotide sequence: TGTGCCAGCAGCTCTCTAGCGGGAGGGGCCTACAATGAGCAGTTCTTC. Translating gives CASSSLAGGAYNEQFF.

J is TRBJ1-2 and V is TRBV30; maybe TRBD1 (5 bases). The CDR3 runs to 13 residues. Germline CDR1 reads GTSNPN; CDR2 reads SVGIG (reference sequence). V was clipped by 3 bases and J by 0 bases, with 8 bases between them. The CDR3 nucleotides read TGTGCCTGGAGCAGGGAGGCTAACTATGGCTACACCTTC. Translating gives CAWSREANYGYTF.

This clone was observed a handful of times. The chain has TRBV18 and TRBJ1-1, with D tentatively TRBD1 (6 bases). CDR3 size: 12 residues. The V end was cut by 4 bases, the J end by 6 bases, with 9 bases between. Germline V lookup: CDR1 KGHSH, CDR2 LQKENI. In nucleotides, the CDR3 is TGTGCCAGCTCACAACAGGGAGCTGAAGCTTTCTTT. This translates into CASSQQGAEAFF.

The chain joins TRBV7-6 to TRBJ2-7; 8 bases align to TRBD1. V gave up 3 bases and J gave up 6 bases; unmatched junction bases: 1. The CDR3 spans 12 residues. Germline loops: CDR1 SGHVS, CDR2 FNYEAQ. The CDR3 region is CASSFGQGEQYF. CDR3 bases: TGTGCCAGCAGCTTTGGACAGGGCGAGCAGTACTTC.

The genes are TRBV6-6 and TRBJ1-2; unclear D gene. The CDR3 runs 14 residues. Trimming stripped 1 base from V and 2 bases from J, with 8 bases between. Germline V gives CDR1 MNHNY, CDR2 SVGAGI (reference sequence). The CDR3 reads CASSYFGENYGYTF. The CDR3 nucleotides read TGTGCCAGCAGTTACTTTGGAGAGAACTATGGCTACACCTTC.

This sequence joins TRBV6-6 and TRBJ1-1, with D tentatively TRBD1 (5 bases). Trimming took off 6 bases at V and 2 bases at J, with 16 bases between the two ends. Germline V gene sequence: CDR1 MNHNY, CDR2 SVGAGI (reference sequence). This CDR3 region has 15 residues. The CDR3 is CASSGPGGPNTEAFF. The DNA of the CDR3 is TGTGCCAGCAGCGGCCCCGGGGGACCAAACACTGAAGCTTTCTTT.

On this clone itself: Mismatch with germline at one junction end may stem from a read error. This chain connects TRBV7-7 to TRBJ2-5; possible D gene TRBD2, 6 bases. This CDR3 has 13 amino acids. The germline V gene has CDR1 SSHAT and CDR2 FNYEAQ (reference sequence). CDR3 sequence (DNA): TGTGCTAGCAGCTCAACCCGGGGGGAGACCCAGTACTTC. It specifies CASSSTRGETQYF.

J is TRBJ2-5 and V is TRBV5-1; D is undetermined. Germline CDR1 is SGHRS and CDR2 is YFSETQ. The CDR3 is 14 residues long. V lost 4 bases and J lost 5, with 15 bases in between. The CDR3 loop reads CASSPAGPRETQYF. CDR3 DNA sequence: TGCGCCAGCAGCCCGGCCGGGCCCCGGGAGACCCAGTACTTC.

This CDR3 reads CASSERGQGNEKLFF. DNA for the CDR3: TGTGCCAGCAGTGAACGTGGGCAGGGGAACGAAAAACTGTTTTTT. This chain uses TRBV6-1 with TRBJ1-4; a possible D gene is TRBD1 (6 bases). Deletions cut 2 bases from V and 8 bases from J, with 15 bases between. Germline V gene data show CDR1 as MNHNS and CDR2 as SASEGT. The CDR3 consists of 15 residues.

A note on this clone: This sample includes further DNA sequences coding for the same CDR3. CDR3 in DNA: TGTGCCAGTAGTATTCGTGACAGTCTTTATGGCTACACCTTC. Its translation is CASSIRDSLYGYTF. This chain uses TRBV19 with TRBJ1-2; D might be TRBD1 (5 bases). This CDR3 spans 14 amino acids. Trimming removed 3 bases at V and 5 bases at J, with 13 bases between. Germline V gene data show CDR1 as LNHDA and CDR2 as SQIVND (reference sequence). Full variable domain (rest looked up from reference TRBV19 and TRBJ1-2): DGGITQSPKYLFRKEGQNVTLSCEQNLNHDAMYWYRQDPGQGLRLIYYSQIVNDFQKGDIAEGYSVSREKKESFPLTVTSAQKNPTAFYLCASSIRDSLYGYTFGSGTRLTVV.

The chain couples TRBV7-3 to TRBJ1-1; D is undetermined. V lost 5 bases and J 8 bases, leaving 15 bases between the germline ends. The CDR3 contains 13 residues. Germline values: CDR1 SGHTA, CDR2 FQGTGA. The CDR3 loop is CASSDGPFGEAFF. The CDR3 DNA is TGTGCCAGCAGCGACGGACCGTTTGGGGAAGCTTTCTTT. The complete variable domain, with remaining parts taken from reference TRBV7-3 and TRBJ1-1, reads GAGVSQTPSNKVTEKGKYVELRCDPISGHTALYWYRQSLGQGPEFLIYFQGTGAADDSGLPNDRFFAVRPEGSVSTLKIQRTERGDSAVYLCASSDGPFGEAFFGQGTRLTVV.

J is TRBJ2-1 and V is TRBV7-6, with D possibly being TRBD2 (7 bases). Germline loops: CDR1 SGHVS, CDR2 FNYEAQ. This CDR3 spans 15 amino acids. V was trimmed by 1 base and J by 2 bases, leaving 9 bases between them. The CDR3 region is CASSLGGGTYNEQFF. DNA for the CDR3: TGTGCCAGCAGCTTAGGCGGGGGCACCTACAATGAGCAGTTCTTC.

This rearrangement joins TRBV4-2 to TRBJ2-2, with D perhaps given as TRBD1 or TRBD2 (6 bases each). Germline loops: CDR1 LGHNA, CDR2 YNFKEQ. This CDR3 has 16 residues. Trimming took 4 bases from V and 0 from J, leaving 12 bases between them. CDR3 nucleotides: TGTGCCAGCAGCCCCCGGGGGCGAACGAACACCGGGGAGCTGTTTTTT. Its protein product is CASSPRGRTNTGELFF.

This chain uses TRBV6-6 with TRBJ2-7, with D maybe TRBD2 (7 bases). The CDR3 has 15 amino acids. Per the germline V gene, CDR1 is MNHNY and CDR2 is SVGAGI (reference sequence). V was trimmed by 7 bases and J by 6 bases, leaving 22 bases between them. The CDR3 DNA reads TGTGCCAGCACCCAAGACGGGGAGGGGGGTCGCGAGCAGTACTTC. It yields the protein CASTQDGEGGREQYF.

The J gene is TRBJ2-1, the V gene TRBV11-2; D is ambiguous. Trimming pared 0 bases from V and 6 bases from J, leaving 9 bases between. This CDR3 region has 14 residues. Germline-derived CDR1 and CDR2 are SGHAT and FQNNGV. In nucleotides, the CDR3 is TGTGCCAGCAGCTTAGATCGGAGTAGCAATGAGCAGTTCTTC. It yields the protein CASSLDRSSNEQFF.

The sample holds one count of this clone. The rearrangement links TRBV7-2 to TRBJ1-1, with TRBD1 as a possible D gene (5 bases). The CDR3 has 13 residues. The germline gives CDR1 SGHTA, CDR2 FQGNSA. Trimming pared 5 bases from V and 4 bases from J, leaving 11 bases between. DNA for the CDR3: TGTGCCAGCAGCCGGGGCTGGGGCACTGAAGCTTTCTTT. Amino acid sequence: CASSRGWGTEAFF.

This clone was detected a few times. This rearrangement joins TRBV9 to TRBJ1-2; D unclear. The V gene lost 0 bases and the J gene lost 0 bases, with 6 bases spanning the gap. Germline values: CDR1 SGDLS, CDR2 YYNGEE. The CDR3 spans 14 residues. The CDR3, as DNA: TGTGCCAGCAGCGTAGGAAGCGCTAACTATGGCTACACCTTC. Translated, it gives CASSVGSANYGYTF.

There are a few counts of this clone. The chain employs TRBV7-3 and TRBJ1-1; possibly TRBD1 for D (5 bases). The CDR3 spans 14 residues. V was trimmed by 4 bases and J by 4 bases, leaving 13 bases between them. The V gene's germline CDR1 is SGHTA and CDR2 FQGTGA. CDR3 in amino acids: CASSSQGGGTEAFF. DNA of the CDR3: TGTGCCAGCAGCTCTCAGGGCGGGGGCACTGAAGCTTTCTTT.

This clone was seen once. CDR3 sequence reads: CASSLNPREARHTEAFF. The CDR3 region has the DNA TGTGCCAGCAGCCTTAACCCCCGGGAGGCCAGGCACACTGAAGCTTTCTTT. The rearrangement uses TRBV11-2 and TRBJ1-1; no clear D gene. The CDR3 length is 17 residues. Germline CDR1 and CDR2: SGHAT and FQNNGV. Trimming took off 5 bases at V and 3 bases at J, with 22 bases between the two ends.

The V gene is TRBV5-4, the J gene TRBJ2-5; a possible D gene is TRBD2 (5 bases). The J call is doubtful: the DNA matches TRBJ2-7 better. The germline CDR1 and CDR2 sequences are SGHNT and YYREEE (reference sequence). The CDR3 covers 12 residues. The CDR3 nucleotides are TGTGCCAGCAGCTACGGGAACTACGAGCAGTACTTC. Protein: CASSYGNYEQYF.

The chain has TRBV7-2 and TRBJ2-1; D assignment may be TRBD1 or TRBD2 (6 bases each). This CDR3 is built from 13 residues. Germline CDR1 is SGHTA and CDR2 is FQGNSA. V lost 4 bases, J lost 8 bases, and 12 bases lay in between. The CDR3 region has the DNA TGTGCCAGCAGCTCCACGGGGGCATATGAGCAGTTCTTC. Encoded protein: CASSSTGAYEQFF.

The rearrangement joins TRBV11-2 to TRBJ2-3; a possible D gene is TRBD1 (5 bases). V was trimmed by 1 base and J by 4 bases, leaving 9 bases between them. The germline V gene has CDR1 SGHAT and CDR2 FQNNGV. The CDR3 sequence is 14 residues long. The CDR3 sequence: CASSLGRAADTQYF. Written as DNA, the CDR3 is TGTGCCAGCAGCTTAGGCAGGGCAGCAGATACGCAGTATTTT.

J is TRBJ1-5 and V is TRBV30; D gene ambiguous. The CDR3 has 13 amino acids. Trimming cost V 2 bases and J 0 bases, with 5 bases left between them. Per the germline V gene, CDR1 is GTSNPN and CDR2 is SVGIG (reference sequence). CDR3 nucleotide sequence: TGTGCCTGGAGTTACACTAGCAATCAGCCCCAGCATTTT. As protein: CAWSYTSNQPQHF.

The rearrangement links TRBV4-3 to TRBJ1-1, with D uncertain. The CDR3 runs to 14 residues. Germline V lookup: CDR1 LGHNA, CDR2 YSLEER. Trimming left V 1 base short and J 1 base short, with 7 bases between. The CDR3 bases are TGCGCCAGCAGCCAAGGCGGTCGGAACACTGAAGCTTTCTTT. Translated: CASSQGGRNTEAFF.

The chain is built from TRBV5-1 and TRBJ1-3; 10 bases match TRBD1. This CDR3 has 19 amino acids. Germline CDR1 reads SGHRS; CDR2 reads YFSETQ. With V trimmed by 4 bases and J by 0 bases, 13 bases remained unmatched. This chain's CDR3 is CASSQFPAGQGNSGNTIYF. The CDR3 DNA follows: TGCGCCAGCAGCCAATTTCCGGCGGGACAGGGGAACTCTGGAAACACCATATATTTT.

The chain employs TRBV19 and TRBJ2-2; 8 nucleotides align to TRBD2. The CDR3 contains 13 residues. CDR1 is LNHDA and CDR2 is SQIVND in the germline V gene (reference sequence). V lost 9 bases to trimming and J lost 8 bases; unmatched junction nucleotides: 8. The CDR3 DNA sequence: TGTGCCAGCTCGCGGGGGGCCACTGGGGAGCTGTTTTTT. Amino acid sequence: CASSRGATGELFF.

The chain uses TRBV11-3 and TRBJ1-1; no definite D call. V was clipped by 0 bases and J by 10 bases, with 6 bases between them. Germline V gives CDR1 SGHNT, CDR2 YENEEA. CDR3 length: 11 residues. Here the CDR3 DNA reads TGTGCCAGCAGCTTAGAAGGCGGAGCTTTCTTT. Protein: CASSLEGGAFF. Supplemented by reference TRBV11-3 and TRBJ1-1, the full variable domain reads EAGVVQSPRYKIIEKKQPVAFWCNPISGHNTLYWYLQNLGQGPELLIRYENEEAVDDSQLPKDRFSAERLKGVDSTLKIQPAELGDSAVYLCASSLEGGAFFGQGTRLTVV.

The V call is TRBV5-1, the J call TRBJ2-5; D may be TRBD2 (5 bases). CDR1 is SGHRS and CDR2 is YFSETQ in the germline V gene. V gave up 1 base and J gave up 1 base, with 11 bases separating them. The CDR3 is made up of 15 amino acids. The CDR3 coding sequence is TGCGCCAGCAGCTTGAGAGGGCAGTCCCAAGAGACCCAGTACTTC. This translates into CASSLRGQSQETQYF.